The 21 T cell receptor beta chains below were found in one sample sequenced in a study of blood T cells in healthy people across ages. The authors ran a second PCR of 7 to 11 cycles using a sample-barcoded 5' primer and a J-beta primer mix. TCRdb re-analysed the 5' RACE reads in MiXCR, keeping a single row per CDR3 protein. The data contain hundreds of thousands of distinct CDR3 sequences, around 54% of them seen just once; the ten biggest clones take up over 30%. The specimen was blood. The receptors stem from a man aged 60 to 69 in good health.

Notes on this clonotype: One base away lies a much larger clone, so this may be a sequencing read error. The V and J genes are TRBV20-1 and TRBJ2-1, with 7 bases that match TRBD2. The CDR3 has 16 amino acids. V was pared by 0 bases and J by 8 bases, with 13 bases of the junction left unmatched. In germline, CDR1 is DFQATT, CDR2 SNEGSKA (reference sequence). The CDR3 protein is CSARDGGWGRGDEQFF. The CDR3 DNA follows: TGCAGTGCTAGAGATGGGGGGTGGGGTCGGGGGGATGAGCAGTTCTTC.

V and J are TRBV7-2 and TRBJ1-1; no clear D gene. Trimming removed 1 base at V and 8 bases at J, with 11 bases between. Germline values: CDR1 SGHTA, CDR2 FQGNSA. The CDR3 contains 13 residues. As DNA, the CDR3 is TGTGCCAGCAGCTTAGAGTGGTTGGGAGAAGCTTTCTTT. It codes for CASSLEWLGEAFF.

The rearrangement uses TRBV6-5 and TRBJ2-1, with 10 bases identical to TRBD2. The CDR3 length is 18 residues. From germline, CDR1 is MNHEY and CDR2 SVGAGI. V was pared by 0 bases and J by 0 bases, with 5 bases of the junction left unmatched. The CDR3 spells CASSYSTSGSPSYNEQFF. DNA of the CDR3: TGTGCCAGCAGTTACTCGACTAGCGGGTCTCCCTCCTACAATGAGCAGTTCTTC.

V and J are TRBV11-2 and TRBJ2-3; TRBD1 or TRBD2 may be the D gene (5 bases each). The germline V and J ends were trimmed by 3 bases and 0 bases, with 10 bases remaining between them. The CDR3 is 15 residues long. CDR1 and CDR2 (germline): SGHAT, FQNNGV. The CDR3 DNA follows: TGTGCCAGCAGCTTCGGGGCTTGGAGCACAGATACGCAGTATTTT. Residues: CASSFGAWSTDTQYF.

This sequence joins TRBV6-5 and TRBJ2-3; D gene ambiguous. Deletions cut 2 bases from V and 0 bases from J, with 9 bases between. This CDR3 spans 15 amino acids. Germline loops: CDR1 MNHEY, CDR2 SVGAGI. CDR3 DNA sequence: TGTGCCAGCAGTTACACCACCCCAAGCACAGATACGCAGTATTTT. Protein product: CASSYTTPSTDTQYF.

This clonotype was recorded at least ten times. The genes are TRBV7-2 and TRBJ1-2; no reliable D call. The germline CDR1 and CDR2 sequences are SGHTA and FQGNSA. The ends were cut back, 8 bases at V and 2 bases at J, with 12 bases in the middle. The CDR3 is 13 amino acids. CDR3 loop: CASALDGNYGYTF. DNA of the CDR3: TGTGCCAGCGCCTTAGACGGGAACTATGGCTACACCTTC.

The chain links TRBV29-1 to TRBJ1-1; D not resolved. The V end was cut by 7 bases, the J end by 1 base, with 13 bases between. Germline CDR1 SQVTM, CDR2 ANQGSEA. The CDR3 is made up of 13 amino acids. This CDR3 reads CSAYRPENTEAFF. The CDR3 DNA follows: TGCAGCGCATATAGACCAGAGAACACTGAAGCTTTCTTT. Filled out from reference TRBV29-1 and TRBJ1-1, the complete variable domain reads SAVISQKPSRDICQRGTSLTIQCQVDSQVTMMFWYRQQPGQSLTLIATANQGSEATYESGFVIDKFPISRPNLTFSTLTVSNMSPEDSSIYLCSAYRPENTEAFFGQGTRLTVV.

V gene TRBV5-1 combines with J gene TRBJ2-1; D is ambiguous. Per the germline V gene, CDR1 is SGHRS and CDR2 is YFSETQ. CDR3 length: 14 residues. V lost 3 bases and J 0 bases, leaving 7 bases between the germline ends. This CDR3 is CASSYTSSYNEQFF. The CDR3 coding sequence is TGCGCCAGCAGCTACACGAGCTCCTACAATGAGCAGTTCTTC.

This clonotype was seen a handful of times. This chain links TRBV20-1 with TRBJ2-1; D not resolved. V gave up 5 bases and J gave up 10 bases, with 12 bases separating them. CDR3 length: 11 residues. In germline, CDR1 is DFQATT, CDR2 SNEGSKA (reference sequence). Here the CDR3 reads CSADLQGEQFF. For the CDR3, the DNA is TGCAGTGCTGACCTCCAAGGAGAGCAGTTCTTC.

The rearrangement uses TRBV5-6 and TRBJ2-2; D may correspond to TRBD1 or TRBD2 (5 bases each). CDR1 and CDR2 (germline): SGHDT, YYEEEE. This CDR3 is built from 13 residues. Trimming took 4 bases from V and 4 from J, leaving 8 bases between them. This chain's CDR3 is CASSRGRTGELFF. CDR3 in DNA: TGTGCCAGCAGCAGGGGACGCACCGGGGAGCTGTTTTTT.

Only a few counts were recorded for this clonotype. V gene TRBV10-1 combines with J gene TRBJ2-1, with 11 bases fitting TRBD2. Germline V gives CDR1 WNHNN, CDR2 SYGVQD (reference sequence). CDR3 length: 16 amino acids. V was pared by 8 bases and J by 9 bases, with 15 bases of the junction left unmatched. CDR3 protein: CASAPFPSGGPSEQFF. CDR3 sequence (DNA): TGCGCCAGCGCTCCATTTCCTAGCGGGGGGCCGAGTGAGCAGTTCTTC.

This chain connects TRBV20-1 to TRBJ2-3, with 9 positions matching TRBD1. V lost 2 bases to trimming and J lost 5 bases; unmatched junction nucleotides: 5. Germline values: CDR1 DFQATT, CDR2 SNEGSKA (reference sequence). This CDR3 has 14 residues. The CDR3 DNA follows: TGCAGTGCTAGACCCGGGACAGGGAGAGATACGCAGTATTTT. Translating it yields CSARPGTGRDTQYF.

The genes are TRBV7-9 and TRBJ2-1; 8 bases fit TRBD1. Losses at the gene ends were 5 bases for V and 5 bases for J; bases not matched to a gene: 14. Germline CDR1 is SEHNR and CDR2 is FQNEAQ (reference sequence). The CDR3 sequence is 17 residues long. The CDR3 DNA follows: TGTGCCAGCAGCCCTGGACAGGGTGGCCCCCTGGACAATGAGCAGTTCTTC. This translates into CASSPGQGGPLDNEQFF.

The gene calls are TRBV6-5 and TRBJ1-6; a possible D gene is TRBD1 (6 bases). CDR3 length equals 16 residues. From germline, CDR1 is MNHEY and CDR2 SVGAGI. V was trimmed by 1 base and J by 9 bases, leaving 16 bases between them. CDR3 sequence: CASSYFPGTRSSPLHF. CDR3 nucleotides: TGTGCCAGCAGTTACTTTCCCGGGACACGATCTTCACCCCTCCACTTT.

A remark on this clonotype: The junction does not match germline at one end; this may be a read error. The chain is built from TRBV6-5 and TRBJ1-6; no definite D call. In germline, CDR1 is MNHEY, CDR2 SVGAGI. This CDR3 region has 13 residues. CDR3 sequence (DNA): TGTGCCAGCAGTTACGGAGGGAATTCACCCCTCCGCTTT. Translated, it gives CASSYGGNSPLRF.

This clonotype showed up just a few times. At one end, the junction sequence differs from germline, possibly due to a read error. V is TRBV14 and J is TRBJ1-1; no clear D gene. The CDR3 has 13 residues. Germline values: CDR1 SGHDN, CDR2 FVKESK. CDR3 sequence (DNA): TGTGCCAGCAGCCAATTGGTGAACACCGAAGCTTTCTTT. Protein sequence: CASSQLVNTEAFF.

In its sample, this clonotype was seen a few times. The V and J genes are TRBV28 and TRBJ2-1; D may match TRBD1 or TRBD2 (5 bases each). V dropped 8 bases and J dropped 3 bases, with 14 bases sitting between them. Germline CDR1 MDHEN, CDR2 SYDVKM. This CDR3 has 14 residues. CDR3 protein: CASGLTVIYNEQFF. The CDR3 DNA reads TGTGCCAGCGGACTGACAGTTATCTACAATGAGCAGTTCTTC.

This chain connects TRBV20-1 to TRBJ1-2, with 7 bases identical to TRBD1. CDR1 is DFQATT and CDR2 is SNEGSKA in the germline V gene (reference sequence). V shed 8 bases and J 2 bases; nucleotides not matched to a gene: 5. The CDR3 totals 12 residues. CDR3 nucleotide sequence: TGCAGTCTCCCACAGGGGAACTATGGCTACACCTTC. Amino acid sequence: CSLPQGNYGYTF.

J is TRBJ2-3 and V is TRBV11-2; 7 nucleotides align to TRBD2. This CDR3 region has 15 residues. The germline V gene has CDR1 SGHAT and CDR2 FQNNGV. Trimming at V came to 5 bases and at J to 6 bases, leaving 11 bases not matched to a gene. CDR3 sequence reads: CASSNPGGVADTQYF. The CDR3 DNA reads TGTGCCAGCAGCAACCCTGGGGGGGTCGCGGATACGCAGTATTTT.

The chain combines TRBV29-1 with TRBJ2-4; D may be TRBD1 or TRBD2 (5 bases each). The germline V gene encodes CDR1 SQVTM and CDR2 ANQGSEA. The CDR3 contains 13 residues. Trimming stripped 2 bases from V and 13 bases from J, with 18 bases between. The DNA for the CDR3 is TGCAGCGTTGAAAGTCAGGCCAAAGGGGACCAGTACTTC. Translation gives CSVESQAKGDQYF.

This clonotype was seen more than once but under ten times. This rearrangement joins TRBV20-1 to TRBJ1-4; D remains unclear. This CDR3 contains 15 residues. Germline CDR1 reads DFQATT; CDR2 reads SNEGSKA (reference sequence). V lost 2 bases and J lost 5, with 15 bases in between. CDR3: CSARPAGRLNEKLFF. The CDR3 DNA reads as TGCAGTGCTAGACCCGCAGGACGGCTGAATGAAAAACTGTTTTTT.